The present entry profiles one T cell receptor (beta chain) with its context. What it binds is unknown. V shed 0 bases and J shed 2 bases, with 11 bases lying between them. Germline V gene data show CDR1 as LGHNA and CDR2 as YNFKEQ. The CDR3 is made up of 15 amino acids. Time point indicated: week 23, last vaccination. A 20-mer mutant IDH1 peptide at 300 ug was injected subcutaneously with topical imiquimod. Profiled with immunoSEQ multiplex PCR; TCRdb holds only in-frame clones, not every one. The sample contains approximately 81,000 clones, approximately 85% of which appear only once. The data originate from a study of a mutant IDH1 vaccine in newly diagnosed glioma. Study at large: Every participant had undergone radiotherapy, temozolomide, or both before, and most underwent both. Whole-study findings and limits: Pseudoprogression seemed unrelated to changes in top peripheral T cell clonotypes.

Sample: PBMCs, taken from a glioma patient whose treatment included an IDH1 peptide vaccine. The chain joins TRBV4-2 to TRBJ2-7; D gene unclear. This receptor was identified in a man younger than 40 with glioma. Some clones in this sample may be carry-over from other donors' samples. This CDR3 is CASSQDDSRPYEQYF. Here the CDR3 DNA reads TGTGCCAGCAGCCAAGATGATAGCAGGCCCTACGAGCAGTACTTC.